This T cell receptor beta chain appears in the sequencing data of a study of CD8 T cells in Susac syndrome. Germline lookup yields CDR1 LGHDT and CDR2 YNNKEL (reference sequence). The CDR3 contains 17 residues. J gave up 3 bases and V 2 bases, and 11 bases lay outside the gene matches. After extraction with the RNeasy kit, roughly 0.5 to 1 ug of the RNA was reverse transcribed using random hexamers. TCRdb analysed the immunoSEQ multiplex PCR reads with MiXCR anew, one entry per CDR3 protein. The sample includes 140,000 to 150,000 distinct CDR3 sequences, approximately 96% of them seen just once. This rearrangement joins TRBV3-1 to TRBJ2-3, with 7 positions matching TRBD2. Source material: CD4+ T cells from PBMCs. The receptor comes from a human donor with Susac syndrome. In nucleotides, the CDR3 is TGTGCCAGCAGCCAATTAGTAGGCGGGAGTCGAACAGATACGCAGTATTTT. Protein sequence: CASSQLVGGSRTDTQYF.